Following are 29 T cell receptor beta chains from one sample sequenced in a study of blood T cell repertoires in COVID-19. TCRdb keeps only in-frame clones here, not all; method: immunoSEQ multiplex PCR. The sample has over 150,000 clones, 79% seen once. Specimen: PBMCs or T cells enriched from blood (not recorded which). All receptors derive from a woman in her 70s in a cohort exposed to, infected with or recovered from COVID-19 (not recorded which).

CDR3 sequence: CASSLEGTGYEQYF. In DNA form, the CDR3 reads TGCGCCAGCAGCTTGGAGGGGACAGGCTACGAGCAGTACTTC. The J gene is TRBJ2-7, the V gene TRBV5-1, with 8 nucleotides matching TRBD1. This CDR3 comprises 14 residues. Germline CDR1 is SGHRS and CDR2 is YFSETQ. After removal of 0 bases from V and 3 bases from J, the junction contained 2 bases not matched to a gene.

V usage is TRBV27 and J usage is TRBJ2-1; no reliable D call. CDR3 length: 14 residues. Germline CDR1 reads MNHEY; CDR2 reads SMNVEV (reference sequence). V was cut by 1 base and J by 5 bases, with 9 bases left in between. This chain's CDR3 is CASSLWRQDNEQFF. In nucleotides, the CDR3 is TGTGCCAGCAGTTTATGGCGCCAGGACAATGAGCAGTTCTTC.

This chain joins TRBV27 and TRBJ1-5, with TRBD1 matching over 7 bases. CDR1 and CDR2 from the germline V gene are MNHEY and SMNVEV (reference sequence). Trimming took 5 bases from V and 5 from J; bases not matched to a gene: 6. This CDR3 contains 14 residues. The CDR3 loop reads CASSQETGYQPQHF. The CDR3 DNA reads as TGTGCCAGCAGTCAGGAGACAGGGTATCAGCCCCAGCATTTT.

The chain carries TRBV9 and TRBJ2-7; D unclear. Germline-derived CDR1 and CDR2 are SGDLS and YYNGEE. The CDR3 runs 14 residues. Trimming removed 0 bases at V and 1 base at J, with 8 bases between. The CDR3 reads CASSVASRSYEQYF. The CDR3 region has the DNA TGTGCCAGCAGCGTAGCGTCTCGGTCCTACGAGCAGTACTTC.

J is TRBJ2-3 and V is TRBV20-1; perhaps TRBD2 as D (5 bases). Trimming pared 3 bases from V and 5 bases from J, leaving 18 bases between. CDR3 size: 15 residues. CDR1 is DFQATT, CDR2 SNEGSKA, per germline (reference sequence). This chain's CDR3 is CSASPFGKALDTQYF. CDR3 sequence (DNA): TGCAGTGCTAGTCCGTTCGGGAAAGCATTAGATACGCAGTATTTT.

The chain employs TRBV5-1 and TRBJ1-4; D may be TRBD1 (5 bases). The germline gives CDR1 SGHRS, CDR2 YFSETQ. The CDR3 runs 15 residues. The V gene lost 1 base and the J gene lost 6 bases, with 13 bases spanning the gap. CDR3 nucleotides: TGCGCCAGCAGCTTGAGGACACAAAAGGATGAAAAACTGTTTTTT. Translating gives CASSLRTQKDEKLFF. The complete variable domain, with remaining parts taken from reference TRBV5-1 and TRBJ1-4, reads KAGVTQTPRYLIKTRGQQVTLSCSPISGHRSVSWYQQTPGQGLQFLFEYFSETQRNKGNFPGRFSGRQFSNSRSEMNVSTLELGDSALYLCASSLRTQKDEKLFFGSGTQLSVL.

The chain carries TRBV20-1 and TRBJ2-3, with a tentative D call TRBD2 (5 bases). The germline V gene has CDR1 DFQATT and CDR2 SNEGSKA (reference sequence). With 6 bases removed from V and 9 bases from J, the gap between germline ends came to 13 bases. This CDR3 contains 11 residues. CDR3 sequence reads: CSALARETQYF. For the CDR3, the DNA is TGCAGTGCGTTGGCGAGGGAGACGCAGTATTTT.

The chain couples TRBV6-5 to TRBJ2-1; TRBD2 might be the D (5 bases). CDR3 length equals 15 residues. V gave up 6 bases and J gave up 0 bases, with 12 bases separating them. The germline V gene has CDR1 MNHEY and CDR2 SVGAGI. This CDR3 reads CASRPGSLSYNEQFF. CDR3 sequence (DNA): TGTGCCAGCAGGCCTGGGAGTCTCTCCTACAATGAGCAGTTCTTC.

The genes are TRBV5-1 and TRBJ1-6; 7 positions match TRBD1. The CDR3 totals 14 residues. V was pared by 0 bases and J by 11 bases, with 5 bases of the junction left unmatched. Germline assignment: CDR1 SGHRS and CDR2 YFSETQ. CDR3 in DNA: TGCGCCAGCAGCTTGGACAGGGGCAGGGCACCCCTCCACTTT. The encoded protein is CASSLDRGRAPLHF.

V and J are TRBV7-8 and TRBJ2-3, with D unresolved. The length of the CDR3 is 12 residues. CDR1 is SGHVS, CDR2 FQNEAQ, per germline. With 0 bases removed from V and 6 bases from J, the gap between germline ends came to 4 bases. The DNA of the CDR3 is TGTGCCAGCAGCTTAGCGTCGGATACGCAGTATTTT. Amino acids: CASSLASDTQYF.

The chain joins TRBV7-2 to TRBJ1-2; 10 nucleotides align to TRBD1. Losses at the gene ends were 5 bases for V and 3 bases for J; bases not matched to a gene: 6. Germline V gives CDR1 SGHTA, CDR2 FQGNSA. CDR3 length: 15 amino acids. DNA for the CDR3: TGTGCCAGCAGCAGCTTCGGGACAGGGGACTATGGCTACACCTTC. Translated: CASSSFGTGDYGYTF.

The chain is built from TRBV7-9 and TRBJ2-7; 10 bases fit TRBD2. The V gene's germline CDR1 is SEHNR and CDR2 FQNEAQ (reference sequence). Unmatched junction bases numbered 1, after V lost 2 bases and J lost 3 bases. The CDR3 loop spans 14 amino acids. The CDR3 sequence: CASSLLAGVYEQYF. Here the CDR3 DNA reads TGTGCCAGCAGCTTACTAGCGGGAGTCTACGAGCAGTACTTC.

The chain couples TRBV21-1 to TRBJ2-5; the table's D call, TRBD2, has no DNA check behind it. TRBV21-1 is a pseudogene segment. This CDR3 has 13 residues. In DNA, the CDR3 is TGTGCCAGCAGGAGGGGACTGCCCGAGACCCAGTACTTC. Translation: CASRRGLPETQYF.

This sequence joins TRBV28 and TRBJ1-5, with 11 positions matching TRBD1. The CDR3 is 15 amino acids. Germline CDR1 MDHEN, CDR2 SYDVKM. Trimming at V came to 7 bases and at J to 7 bases, leaving 9 bases not matched to a gene. CDR3 bases: TGTGCCAGCACTAGGGACAGGGGGTTAGGGCAGCCCCAGCATTTT. Its protein product is CASTRDRGLGQPQHF.

The V gene is TRBV30, the J gene TRBJ2-7; a weak D match, TRBD1 (6 bases). The CDR3 is made up of 12 amino acids. CDR1 is GTSNPN, CDR2 SVGIG, per germline (reference sequence). Trimming stripped 2 bases from V and 6 bases from J, with 11 bases between. CDR3 in amino acids: CAWSPNRAEQYF. The CDR3 region has the DNA TGTGCCTGGAGTCCGAACAGGGCCGAGCAGTACTTC. The variable domain in full, with the rest retrieved from reference TRBV30 and TRBJ2-7, is SQTIHQWPATLVQPVGSPLSLECTVEGTSNPNLYWYRQAAGRGLQLLFYSVGIGQISSEVPQNLSASRPQDRQFILSSKKLLLSDSGFYLCAWSPNRAEQYFGPGTRLTVT.

This chain links TRBV9 with TRBJ2-7; D remains unclear. Germline CDR1 is SGDLS and CDR2 is YYNGEE. CDR3 size: 13 residues. Trimming pared 4 bases from V and 4 bases from J, leaving 12 bases between. CDR3 protein: CASSPQLGYEQYF. The CDR3 region has the DNA TGTGCCAGCAGCCCGCAGCTCGGGTACGAGCAGTACTTC.

The rearrangement links TRBV11-3 to TRBJ1-2; no definite D call. The CDR3 consists of 13 residues. CDR1 is SGHNT, CDR2 YENEEA, per germline. Trimming stripped 5 bases from V and 0 bases from J, with 7 bases between. CDR3 sequence: CASSSGANYGYTF. The CDR3 DNA follows: TGTGCCAGCAGCAGCGGCGCTAACTATGGCTACACCTTC.

The chain has TRBV19 and TRBJ2-2, with D possibly matching TRBD2 (5 bases). The germline gives CDR1 LNHDA, CDR2 SQIVND (reference sequence). The length of the CDR3 is 14 residues. With 6 bases removed from V and 1 base from J, the gap between germline ends came to 9 bases. The CDR3 coding sequence is TGTGCCAGTAGAGGGAGCCTGAACACCGGGGAGCTGTTTTTT. Its protein product is CASRGSLNTGELFF.

The chain has TRBV7-8 and TRBJ1-2; TRBD1 might be the D (6 bases). The CDR3 has 15 residues. CDR1 SGHVS and CDR2 FQNEAQ come from the germline V gene. V lost 2 bases and J 3 bases, leaving 13 bases between the germline ends. CDR3 protein: CASSLLAGAYYGYTF. CDR3 DNA sequence: TGTGCCAGCAGCTTACTTGCGGGGGCTTACTATGGCTACACCTTC.

The chain couples TRBV11-1 to TRBJ2-1; 9 nucleotides match TRBD1. With 4 bases clipped from V and 7 bases from J, the junction kept 5 bases outside the gene matches. CDR3 length: 14 residues. Germline V gene data show CDR1 as SGHAT and CDR2 as FQDESV (reference sequence). This CDR3 is CASSSKQGANEQFF. DNA of the CDR3: TGTGCCAGCAGCTCGAAACAGGGGGCTAATGAGCAGTTCTTC.

The chain has TRBV19 and TRBJ2-3; D is unclear. The germline V and J ends were trimmed by 3 bases and 3 bases, with 7 bases remaining between them. The germline gives CDR1 LNHDA, CDR2 SQIVND (reference sequence). The CDR3 spans 13 residues. The CDR3: CASSMLVTDTQYF. DNA of the CDR3: TGTGCCAGTAGTATGCTAGTGACAGATACGCAGTATTTT.

The genes are TRBV6-5 and TRBJ2-3; 8 positions match TRBD2. The V and J ends lost 6 bases and 2 bases, in that order; junction bases with no gene match: 7. CDR3 length: 15 amino acids. Germline CDR1 and CDR2: MNHEY and SVGAGI. In DNA form, the CDR3 reads TGTGCCAGCAGGAAACTAGCGGACAACACAGATACGCAGTATTTT. Translated, it gives CASRKLADNTDTQYF.

This chain joins TRBV5-1 and TRBJ2-5, with no clear D. From germline, CDR1 is SGHRS and CDR2 YFSETQ. The ends were cut back, 6 bases at V and 1 base at J, with 10 bases in the middle. CDR3 length: 13 amino acids. CDR3: CASTRGVQETQYF. For the CDR3, the DNA is TGCGCCAGCACCCGCGGCGTCCAAGAGACCCAGTACTTC.

The CDR3 region is CASSEATGYNEQFF. CDR3 nucleotides: TGTGCCAGCAGTGAGGCGACTGGCTACAATGAGCAGTTCTTC. The V and J genes are TRBV25-1 and TRBJ2-1; no clear D gene. This CDR3 region has 14 residues. V was trimmed by 3 bases and J by 3 bases, leaving 9 bases between them. Germline V CDR1 and CDR2: MGHDK, SYGVNS.

V is TRBV6-1 and J is TRBJ2-5; 9 nucleotides agree with TRBD1. Germline-derived CDR1 and CDR2 are MNHNS and SASEGT. CDR3 length equals 16 residues. Trimming at V came to 4 bases and at J to 5 bases, leaving 11 bases not matched to a gene. The CDR3 nucleotides read TGTGCCAGCAGTGGCTATTGGATGGGACAGGGCGAGACCCAGTACTTC. Amino acids: CASSGYWMGQGETQYF.

The sample holds many counts of this clone. The chain recombines TRBV18 with TRBJ2-3; 8 nucleotides match TRBD2. From germline, CDR1 is KGHSH and CDR2 LQKENI. This CDR3 is 15 amino acids long. The ends lost 6 bases at V and 7 bases at J; junction bases unmatched: 12. CDR3: CASSHGGLGLNTQYF. CDR3 sequence (DNA): TGTGCCAGCTCCCACGGGGGACTAGGCCTCAATACGCAGTATTTT.

This clone was seen many times. The CDR3 nucleotides read TGTGCTAGTGGTTTGGTACACGCTAGCGGGAGCTACGAGCAGTACTTC. It codes for CASGLVHASGSYEQYF. The chain uses TRBV12-5 and TRBJ2-7, with TRBD2 matching 10 bases. This CDR3 spans 16 amino acids. After removal of 0 bases from V and 3 bases from J, the junction contained 5 bases not matched to a gene. Germline V CDR1 and CDR2: LGHNT, FRNRAP.

This clone was seen a handful of times. This chain connects TRBV7-9 to TRBJ1-1; perhaps TRBD1 as D (5 bases). The V gene lost 3 bases and the J gene lost 1 base, with 12 bases spanning the gap. The CDR3 spans 15 residues. The germline CDR1 and CDR2 sequences are SEHNR and FQNEAQ (reference sequence). The CDR3 spells CASSFLAGGNTEAFF. CDR3 bases: TGTGCCAGCAGCTTTCTGGCCGGGGGGAACACTGAAGCTTTCTTT.

This clone has just a few counts. The V gene is TRBV11-2, the J gene TRBJ2-2; tentatively, D is TRBD1 (7 bases). There are 17 residues in the CDR3. Germline V gene lookup returns CDR1 SGHAT and CDR2 FQNNGV. The V and J ends lost 5 bases and 5 bases respectively, with 21 bases between them. The CDR3 DNA is TGTGCCAGCAGCCTTAGCGGCGGAGGGGGCTTAACCGGGGAGCTGTTTTTT. It codes for CASSLSGGGGLTGELFF.